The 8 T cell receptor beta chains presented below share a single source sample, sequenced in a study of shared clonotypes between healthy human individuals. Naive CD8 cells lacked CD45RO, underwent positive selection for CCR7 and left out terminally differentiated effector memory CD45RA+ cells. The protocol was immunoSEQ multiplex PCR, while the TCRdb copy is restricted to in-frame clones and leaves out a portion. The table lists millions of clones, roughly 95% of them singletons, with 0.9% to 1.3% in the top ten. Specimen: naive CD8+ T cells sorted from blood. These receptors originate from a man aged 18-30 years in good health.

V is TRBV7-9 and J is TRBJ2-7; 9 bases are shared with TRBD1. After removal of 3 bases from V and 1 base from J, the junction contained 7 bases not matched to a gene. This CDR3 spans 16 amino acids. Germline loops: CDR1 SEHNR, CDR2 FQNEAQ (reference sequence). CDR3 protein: CASSFPTGTGSYEQYF. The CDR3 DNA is TGTGCCAGCAGCTTTCCAACCGGGACAGGGTCCTACGAGCAGTACTTC.

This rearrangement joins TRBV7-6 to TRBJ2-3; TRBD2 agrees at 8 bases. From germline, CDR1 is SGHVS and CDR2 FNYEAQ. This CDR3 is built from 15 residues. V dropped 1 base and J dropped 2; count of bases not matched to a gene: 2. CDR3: CASSLGGRYTDTQYF. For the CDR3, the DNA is TGTGCCAGCAGCTTAGGCGGGAGGTACACAGATACGCAGTATTTT.

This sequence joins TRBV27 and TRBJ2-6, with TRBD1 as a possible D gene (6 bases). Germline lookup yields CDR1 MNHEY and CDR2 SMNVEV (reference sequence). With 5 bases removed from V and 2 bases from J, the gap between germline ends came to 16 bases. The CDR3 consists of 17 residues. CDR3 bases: TGTGCCAGCAGTGAGGACAGAGGCTTGGCTGGGGCCAACGTCCTGACTTTC. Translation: CASSEDRGLAGANVLTF. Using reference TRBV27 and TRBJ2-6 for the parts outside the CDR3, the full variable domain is EAQVTQNPRYLITVTGKKLTVTCSQNMNHEYMSWYRQDPGLGLRQIYYSMNVEVTDKGDVPEGYKVSRKEKRNFPLILESPSPNQTSLYFCASSEDRGLAGANVLTFGAGSRLTVL.

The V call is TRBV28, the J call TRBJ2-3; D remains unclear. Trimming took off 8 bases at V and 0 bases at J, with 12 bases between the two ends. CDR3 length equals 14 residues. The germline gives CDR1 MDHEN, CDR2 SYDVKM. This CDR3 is CASSLPGSTDTQYF. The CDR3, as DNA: TGTGCCAGCTCCCTCCCGGGCAGCACAGATACGCAGTATTTT.

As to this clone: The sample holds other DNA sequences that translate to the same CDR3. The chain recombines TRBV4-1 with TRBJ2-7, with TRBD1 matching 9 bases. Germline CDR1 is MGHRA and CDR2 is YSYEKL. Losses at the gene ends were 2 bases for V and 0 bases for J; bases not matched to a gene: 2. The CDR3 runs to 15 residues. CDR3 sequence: CASSQTGGPSYEQYF. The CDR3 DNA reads TGCGCCAGCAGCCAAACAGGGGGCCCCTCCTACGAGCAGTACTTC.

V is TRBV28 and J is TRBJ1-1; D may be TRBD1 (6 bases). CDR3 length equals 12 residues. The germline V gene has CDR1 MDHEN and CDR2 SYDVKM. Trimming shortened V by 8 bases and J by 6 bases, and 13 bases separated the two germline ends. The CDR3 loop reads CASATGLAEAFF. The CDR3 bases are TGTGCCAGCGCGACAGGTCTGGCTGAAGCTTTCTTT.

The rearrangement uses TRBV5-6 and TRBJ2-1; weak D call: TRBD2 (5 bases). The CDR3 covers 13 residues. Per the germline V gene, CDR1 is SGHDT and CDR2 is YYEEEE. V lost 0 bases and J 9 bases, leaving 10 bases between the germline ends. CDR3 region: CASSLVWETEQFF. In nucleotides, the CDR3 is TGTGCCAGCAGCTTGGTATGGGAGACTGAGCAGTTCTTC.

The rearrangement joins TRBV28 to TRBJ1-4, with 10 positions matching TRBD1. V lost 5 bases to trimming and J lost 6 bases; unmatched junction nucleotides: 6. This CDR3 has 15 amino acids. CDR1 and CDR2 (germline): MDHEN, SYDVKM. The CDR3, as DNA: TGTGCCAGCAGTACCAAGACAGGGGGCCATGAAAAACTGTTTTTT. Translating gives CASSTKTGGHEKLFF.